This TCR beta chain is drawn from a study of neoadjuvant anti-PD-1 for oral cavity cancer. Study in general: Most patients had three to four biweekly doses of 3 mg/kg nivolumab before resection.

Study results and limitations: Higher pretreatment Treg/Th17 ratios tracked higher pretreatment blood clonality.

Sequencing used immunoSEQ multiplex PCR; TCRdb keeps in-frame clones, though not all of them. The table lists fewer than 15,000 clones, about 70% of them singletons. For this clone: Its antigen is not identified.

Stated time point: after neoadjuvant nivolumab, at surgical resection. The clonotype originates from a person aged 35-79 years with oral cavity squamous cell carcinoma. This material consisted of PBMCs, taken after nivolumab (anti-PD-1) treatment.

CDR3 amino acids: CASSGLAGGETQYF. The CDR3 DNA reads as TGTGCCAGCAGTGGGCTAGCGGGTGGAGAGACCCAGTACTTC. The chain recombines TRBV6-1 with TRBJ2-5; TRBD2 aligns across 8 bases. V shed 4 bases and J 4 bases; nucleotides not matched to a gene: 5. Germline CDR1 reads MNHNS; CDR2 reads SASEGT. The CDR3 loop spans 14 amino acids.